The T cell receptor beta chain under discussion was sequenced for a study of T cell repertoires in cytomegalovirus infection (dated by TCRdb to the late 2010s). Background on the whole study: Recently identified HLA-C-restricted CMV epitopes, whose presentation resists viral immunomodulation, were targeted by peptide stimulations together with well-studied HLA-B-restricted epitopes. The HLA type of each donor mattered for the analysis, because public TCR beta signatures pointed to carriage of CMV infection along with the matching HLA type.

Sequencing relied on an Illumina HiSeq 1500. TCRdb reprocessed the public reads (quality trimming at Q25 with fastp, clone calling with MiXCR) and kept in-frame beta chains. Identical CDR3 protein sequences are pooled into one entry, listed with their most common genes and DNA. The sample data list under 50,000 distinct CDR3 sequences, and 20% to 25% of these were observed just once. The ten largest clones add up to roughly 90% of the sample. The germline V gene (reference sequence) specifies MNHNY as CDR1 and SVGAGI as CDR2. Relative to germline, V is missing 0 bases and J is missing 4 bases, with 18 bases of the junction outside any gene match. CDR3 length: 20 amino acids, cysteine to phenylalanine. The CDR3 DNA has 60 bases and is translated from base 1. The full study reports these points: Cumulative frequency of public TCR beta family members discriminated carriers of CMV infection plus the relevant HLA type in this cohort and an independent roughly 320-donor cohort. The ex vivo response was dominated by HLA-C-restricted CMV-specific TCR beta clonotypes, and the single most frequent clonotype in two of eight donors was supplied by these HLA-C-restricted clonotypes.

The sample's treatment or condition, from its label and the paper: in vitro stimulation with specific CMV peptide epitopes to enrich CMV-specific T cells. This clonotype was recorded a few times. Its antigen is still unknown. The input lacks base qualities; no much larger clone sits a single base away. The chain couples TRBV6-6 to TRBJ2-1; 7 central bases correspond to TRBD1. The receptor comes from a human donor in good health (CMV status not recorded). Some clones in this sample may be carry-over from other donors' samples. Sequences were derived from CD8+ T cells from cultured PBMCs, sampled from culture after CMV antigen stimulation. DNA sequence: TGTGCCAGCAGTTACTCGATTGGAACAGGGGATTCCCTCTTTTACAATGAGCAGTTCTTC. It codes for CASSYSIGTGDSLFYNEQFF.